One T cell receptor beta chain is described in this entry. Its antigen remains unidentified. The ends were cut back, 6 bases at V and 0 bases at J, with 6 bases in the middle. There are 12 residues in the CDR3. Germline-derived CDR1 and CDR2 are MNHEY and SVGEGT. Employing constant-segment primers, 5'RACE generated TCR alpha and TCR beta cDNA libraries bearing sample barcodes and UMIs. TCRdb processed the 5' RACE reads anew with MiXCR; each CDR3 protein has one entry. The table has about 270,000 distinct CDR3 sequences, about a sixth seen once; the top ten hold roughly 24%. The record originates from a study of T-cell memory formation after mild COVID-19. Study-level information: Clusters were largely donor specific. Study findings and constraints: Later expanders leaned CD4+, whereas clones that contracted between day 15 and 85 were balanced CD4/CD8. The CD4+ clones that contracted clustered mainly within CM and EM, and the CD8+ clones concentrated in EMRA.

The J gene is TRBJ2-7, the V gene TRBV6-2 or TRBV6-3; D uncertain. The sequence was obtained from a man aged 18 to 29 who had mild COVID-19 (a few samples of this study predate the infection). Cell type and time point are not known. Sequencing was done on a sample of PBMCs or a T cell subset sorted from them (not recorded which). CDR3 in amino acids: CASSQNSYEQYF. CDR3 DNA: TGTGCCAGCAGCCAAAACTCCTACGAGCAGTACTTC.